A single T cell receptor (beta chain) is shown here with its context. Its target is not known. Sequencing used immunoSEQ multiplex PCR; TCRdb keeps in-frame clones, though not all of them. The top ten hold about 0.96% of the sample, which has fewer than 400,000 clones, 70% to 90% seen once. The sample comes from a study of cytomegalovirus exposure and HLA in healthy donors. Study details: In a later analysis, the 120 or so validation repertoires were reported to have used the same platform as the approximately 700 first-cohort repertoires. Study-wide points: Subsequent analysis found a tendency for first-cohort TCR clusters to co-occur within the 110 or so validation repertoires. TCR beta chains numbering 164 were designated cytomegalovirus-associated. Most TCRs appeared rarely, but some public TCRs recurred in many donors.

CDR3 length: 14 amino acids. Germline CDR1 is SGHTA and CDR2 is FQGNSA. V was clipped by 6 bases and J by 0 bases, with 11 bases between them. What was sequenced was PBMCs. This chain connects TRBV7-2 to TRBJ1-1; D is possibly TRBD1 (6 bases). The source is a man aged 25-40 years in good health and CMV-seronegative. CDR3 amino acids: CASRRDTLNTEAFF. In DNA, the CDR3 is TGTGCCAGCAGACGGGACACCTTGAACACTGAAGCTTTCTTT.